This entry is about one T cell receptor beta chain. These data belong to a study of blood T cell repertoires in COVID-19. V trimming: 3 bases; J trimming: 5 bases; junction bases outside the gene matches: 7. The CDR3 totals 16 residues. Looked up from germline, CDR1 is SGHRS and CDR2 is YFSETQ. Per the authors' pipeline: Scientists estimated how many nucleated cells there were by amplifying reference gene primers. Method: immunoSEQ multiplex PCR; TCRdb's copy keeps in-frame clones and lacks some. The V and J calls and the clone size are those of that table, but D and trimming were determined from the DNA. The sample holds about 54,000 clones; about 83% are singletons and the top ten take around 5.1%.

The sample taken for sequencing was peripheral blood. V usage is TRBV5-1 and J usage is TRBJ2-5, with TRBD2 matching 13 bases. The clonotype comes from a man between 40 and 49 years old with active COVID-19. The CDR3 DNA sequence: TGCGCCAGCAGCTGGGCCGGACTAGCGGGAGTTGAGACCCAGTACTTC. Protein product: CASSWAGLAGVETQYF.